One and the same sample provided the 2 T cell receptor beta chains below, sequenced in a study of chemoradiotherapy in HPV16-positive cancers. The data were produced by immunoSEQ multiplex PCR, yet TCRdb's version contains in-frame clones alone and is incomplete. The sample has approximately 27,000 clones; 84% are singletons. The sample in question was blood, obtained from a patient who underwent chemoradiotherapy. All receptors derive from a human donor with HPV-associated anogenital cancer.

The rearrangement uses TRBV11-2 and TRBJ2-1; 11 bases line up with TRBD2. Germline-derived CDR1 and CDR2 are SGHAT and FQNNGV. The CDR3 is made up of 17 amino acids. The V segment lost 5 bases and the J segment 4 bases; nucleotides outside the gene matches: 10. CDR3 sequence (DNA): TGTGCCAGCAGCCCAATGACTAGCGGGGACTCTTACAATGAGCAGTTCTTC. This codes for CASSPMTSGDSYNEQFF.

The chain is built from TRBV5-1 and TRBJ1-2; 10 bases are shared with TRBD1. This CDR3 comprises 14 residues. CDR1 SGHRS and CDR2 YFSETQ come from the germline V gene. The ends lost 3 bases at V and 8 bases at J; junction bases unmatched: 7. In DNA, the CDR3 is TGCGCCAGCAGCTCGGACAGGGGGTTGGGAGGCTACACCTTC. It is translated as CASSSDRGLGGYTF.